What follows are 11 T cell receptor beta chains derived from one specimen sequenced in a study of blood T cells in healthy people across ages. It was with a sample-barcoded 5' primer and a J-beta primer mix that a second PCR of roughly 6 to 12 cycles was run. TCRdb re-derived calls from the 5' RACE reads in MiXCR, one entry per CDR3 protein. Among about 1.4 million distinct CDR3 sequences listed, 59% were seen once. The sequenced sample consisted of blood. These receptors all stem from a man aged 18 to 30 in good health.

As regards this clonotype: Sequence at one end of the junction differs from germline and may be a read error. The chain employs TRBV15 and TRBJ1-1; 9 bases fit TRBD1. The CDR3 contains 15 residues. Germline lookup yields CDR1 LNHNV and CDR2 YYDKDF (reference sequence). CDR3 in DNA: TGTGCCACCAGCACCCGGGACAGGGTGAATACTGAAGCTTTCTTT. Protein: CATSTRDRVNTEAFF.

This CDR3 reads CSVEDSAASSYEQYF. The CDR3, as DNA: TGCAGCGTTGAAGATTCAGCGGCGAGCTCCTACGAGCAGTACTTC. The V gene is TRBV29-1, the J gene TRBJ2-7, with D possibly matching TRBD2 (5 bases). Trimming removed 0 bases from V and 0 bases from J, with 12 bases in between. The germline CDR1 and CDR2 sequences are SQVTM and ANQGSEA. The CDR3 has 15 amino acids.

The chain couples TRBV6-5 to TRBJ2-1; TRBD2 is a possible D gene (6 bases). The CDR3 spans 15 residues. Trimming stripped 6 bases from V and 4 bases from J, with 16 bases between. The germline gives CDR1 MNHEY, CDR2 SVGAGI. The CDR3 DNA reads TGTGCCAGCAGCCGACTAGGAGATCCGTACAATGAGCAGTTCTTC. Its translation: CASSRLGDPYNEQFF.

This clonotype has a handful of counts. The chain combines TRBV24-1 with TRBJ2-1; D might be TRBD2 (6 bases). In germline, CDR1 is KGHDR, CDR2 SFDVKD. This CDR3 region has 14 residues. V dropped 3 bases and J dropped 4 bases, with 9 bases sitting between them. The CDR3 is CATSDPSGYNEQFF. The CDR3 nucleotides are TGTGCCACCAGTGATCCCAGCGGGTACAATGAGCAGTTCTTC.

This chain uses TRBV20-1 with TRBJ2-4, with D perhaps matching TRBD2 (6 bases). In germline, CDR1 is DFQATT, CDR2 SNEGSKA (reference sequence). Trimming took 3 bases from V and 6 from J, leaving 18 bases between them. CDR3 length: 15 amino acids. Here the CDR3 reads CSASGRTGLRNIQYF. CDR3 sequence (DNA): TGCAGTGCTAGCGGGAGAACTGGTTTAAGAAACATTCAGTACTTC.

The CDR3 nucleotides read TGTGCCAGCAGTCACCGGGTTAGCGGGGGCGGGGAGCAGTTCTTC. Translation: CASSHRVSGGGEQFF. The chain is built from TRBV27 and TRBJ2-1; 9 nucleotides agree with TRBD2. The CDR3 consists of 15 residues. The V segment lost 5 bases and the J segment 10 bases; nucleotides outside the gene matches: 12. Germline-derived CDR1 and CDR2 are MNHEY and SMNVEV (reference sequence).

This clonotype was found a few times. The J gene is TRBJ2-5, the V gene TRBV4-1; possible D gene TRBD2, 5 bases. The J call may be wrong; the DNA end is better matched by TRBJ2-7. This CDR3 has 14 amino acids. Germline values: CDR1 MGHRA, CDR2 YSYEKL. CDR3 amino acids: CASSQEPSPYEQYF. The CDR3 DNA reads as TGCGCCAGCAGCCAAGAGCCTAGCCCATACGAGCAGTACTTC.

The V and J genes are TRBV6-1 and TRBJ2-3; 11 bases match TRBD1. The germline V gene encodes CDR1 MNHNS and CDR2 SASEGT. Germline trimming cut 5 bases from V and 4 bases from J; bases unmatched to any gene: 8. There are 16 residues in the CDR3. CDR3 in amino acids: CASSQIPGQGADTQYF. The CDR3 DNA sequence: TGTGCCAGCAGTCAAATCCCGGGACAGGGGGCAGATACGCAGTATTTT.

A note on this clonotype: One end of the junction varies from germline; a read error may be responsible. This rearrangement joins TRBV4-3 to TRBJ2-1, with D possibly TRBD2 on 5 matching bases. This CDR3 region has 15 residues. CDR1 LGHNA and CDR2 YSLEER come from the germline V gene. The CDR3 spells CASSQEADPYKEQFF. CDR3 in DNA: TGCGCCAGCAGCCAAGAAGCGGACCCATACAAGGAGCAGTTCTTC.

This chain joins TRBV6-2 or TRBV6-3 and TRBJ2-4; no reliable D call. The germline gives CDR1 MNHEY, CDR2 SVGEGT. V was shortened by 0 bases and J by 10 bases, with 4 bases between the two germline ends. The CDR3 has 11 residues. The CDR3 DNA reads TGTGCCAGCAGTTACTCCCCTATTCAGTACTTC. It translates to CASSYSPIQYF.

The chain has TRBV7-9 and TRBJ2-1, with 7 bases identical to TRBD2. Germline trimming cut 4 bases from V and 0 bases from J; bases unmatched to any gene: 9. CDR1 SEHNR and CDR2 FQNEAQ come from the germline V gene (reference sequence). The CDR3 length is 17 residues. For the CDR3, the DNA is TGTGCCAGCAGCTCCCAGGAGCGGGGACGCTCCTACAATGAGCAGTTCTTC. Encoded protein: CASSSQERGRSYNEQFF.